The source of this TCR beta chain is a study of Graves' ophthalmopathy and Graves' hyperthyroidism. Overall study context: The authors collected peripheral blood at initial diagnosis, before any treatment.

In regard to this clonotype: Antigen unknown.

Study-wide points: Appearing in blood as well were most expanded thyroid clonotypes above 0.001 frequency. Researchers report that a 13-signature model separated ophthalmopathy from stable hyperthyroidism, posting under 90% sensitivity and 75% to 84% specificity.

The CDR3 consists of 14 residues. V was cut by 6 bases and J by 5 bases, with 16 bases left in between. Per germline, CDR1 MNHNS and CDR2 SASEGT. The study amplified TCR beta CDR3 regions using RNA transcripts. HTBI primers were used in a first-round RT-PCR, which preceded a second-round multiplex PCR. MiXCR, applied by TCRdb to the multiplex PCR reads, yields one record per CDR3 protein. The repertoire holds over 500,000 distinct CDR3 sequences, with 22% as singletons. Other autoimmune diseases, uncontrolled infections, pregnancy and lactation each led to patient exclusion. The V gene is TRBV6-1, the J gene TRBJ2-5, with D perhaps TRBD2 (6 bases). This receptor was obtained from a young woman with stable Graves' hyperthyroidism. Some clones in this sample may be carry-over from other donors' samples. Sequences were obtained from peripheral blood. The CDR3 region is CASSPPGLLETQYF. For the CDR3, the DNA is TGTGCCAGCAGCCCGCCGGGACTGCTGGAGACCCAGTACTTC.